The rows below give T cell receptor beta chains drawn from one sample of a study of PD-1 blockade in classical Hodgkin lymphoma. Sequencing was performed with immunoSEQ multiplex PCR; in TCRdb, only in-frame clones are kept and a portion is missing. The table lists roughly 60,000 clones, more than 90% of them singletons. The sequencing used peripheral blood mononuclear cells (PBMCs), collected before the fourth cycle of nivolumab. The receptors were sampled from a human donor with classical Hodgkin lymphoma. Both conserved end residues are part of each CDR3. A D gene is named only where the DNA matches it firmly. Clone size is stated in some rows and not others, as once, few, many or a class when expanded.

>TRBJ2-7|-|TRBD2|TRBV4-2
TGTGCCAGCAGCCCTATAACTAGCGGGGGGCCCTACGAGCAGTACTTC
CASSPITSGGPYEQYF
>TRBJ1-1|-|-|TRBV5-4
TGTGCCAGCAGCGGACCGGGGTGGTTGAACACTGAAGCTTTCTTT
CASSGPGWLNTEAFF
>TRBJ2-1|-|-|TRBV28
TGTGCCAGCAGTTTCCCCTTCCGGGGGCATGAGCAGTTCTTC
CASSFPFRGHEQFF
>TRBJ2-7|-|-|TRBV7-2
TGTGCCAGCAGAAATAGCGGAGCCTACGAGCAGTACTTC
CASRNSGAYEQYF
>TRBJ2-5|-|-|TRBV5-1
TGCGCCAGCAGCCCAAACGGTCAAGAGACCCAGTACTTC
CASSPNGQETQYF
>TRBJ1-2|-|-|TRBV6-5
TGTGCCAGCAGTAACGGCGGTGGCTACACCTTC
CASSNGGGYTF
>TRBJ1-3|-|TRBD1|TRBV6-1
TGTGCCAGCAGTACCCAACAGGGGGCAGGAAACACCATATATTTT
CASSTQQGAGNTIYF
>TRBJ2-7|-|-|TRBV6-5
TGTGCCAGCAGTTATGACCAGGGAGAAGACGAGCAGTACTTC
CASSYDQGEDEQYF
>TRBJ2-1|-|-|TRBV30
TGTGCCTGGAGTCCATCCACGAGGCTTCGACTCTCCTACAATGAGCAGTTCTTC
CAWSPSTRLRLSYNEQFF
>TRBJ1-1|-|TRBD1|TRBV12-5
TGTGCTAGTGGTCGGATCCGGGACAGATCCATGAACACTGAAGCTTTCTTT
CASGRIRDRSMNTEAFF
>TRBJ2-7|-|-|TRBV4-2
TGTGCCAGCAGCCAAGCCGCGGGGGCCCGCTACGAGCAGTACTTC
CASSQAAGARYEQYF
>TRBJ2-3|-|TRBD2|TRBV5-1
TGCGCCAGCAGCTCCCAGACGACTAGCGGGGGAACAGATACGCAGTATTTT
CASSSQTTSGGTDTQYF
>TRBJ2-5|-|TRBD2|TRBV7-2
TGTGCCAGCAGCGCCCGGACTAGCGCTGATATTCGGGAGACCCAGTACTTC
CASSARTSADIRETQYF
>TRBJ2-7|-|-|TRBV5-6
TGTGCCAGCAGCTTGGTCTGGGATACCTACGAGCAGTACTTC
CASSLVWDTYEQYF
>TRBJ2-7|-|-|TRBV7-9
TGTGCCAGCAGCTTAGCGGGAGCGCGGGACGAGCAGTACTTC
CASSLAGARDEQYF
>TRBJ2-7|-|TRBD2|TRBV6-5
TGTGCCAGCAGAAACCCGGGACTAGCCTACGAGCAGTACTTC
CASRNPGLAYEQYF
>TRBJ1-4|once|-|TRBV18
TGTGCCAGCTCACCCACGTCGGGAGCAACACGTAATGAAAAACTGTTTTTT
CASSPTSGATRNEKLFF
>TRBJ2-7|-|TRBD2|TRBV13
TGTGCCAGCAGCTTAAAACTAGCGGGGCGCTACGAGCAGTACTTC
CASSLKLAGRYEQYF
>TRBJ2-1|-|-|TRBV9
TGTGCCAGCAGCACAGAGGGTAGCGCTGGTGAGCAGTTCTTC
CASSTEGSAGEQFF
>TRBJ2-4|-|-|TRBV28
TGTGCCAGCACCCCCCTGGGCAGAGTAGCCAAAAACATTCAGTACTTC
CASTPLGRVAKNIQYF
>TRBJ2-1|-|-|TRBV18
TGTGCCAGCTCACGGAGCGGGACATATGAGCAGTTCTTC
CASSRSGTYEQFF
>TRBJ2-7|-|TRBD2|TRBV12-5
TGTGCTAGTGGTTTGGTAATAGTATGGACTAGCGACTCCTACGAGCAGTACTTC
CASGLVIVWTSDSYEQYF
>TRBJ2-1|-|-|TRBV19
TGTGCCAGTAGTGGGCAGAGCTCCTACAATGAGCAGTTCTTC
CASSGQSSYNEQFF
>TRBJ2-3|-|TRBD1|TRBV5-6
TGTGCCAGCAGCTTGGACTTGTCGAGACAGGGGTCCCCAGCGCAGTATTTT
CASSLDLSRQGSPAQYF